This T cell receptor beta chain originates from a study of blood T cell repertoires in COVID-19. Study information: The United States, Italy and Spain were the sources of the acute and convalescent COVID-19 samples. The cDNA or gDNA used as material had been derived from T cells, B-cell-depleted T cells, or PBMCs.

How the authors handled the data: Reference gene primer amplification gave estimated nucleated cell counts. The method was immunoSEQ multiplex PCR; TCRdb's version includes in-frame clones alone and lacks a portion of them. The V and J calls and clone size come from that table; D and trimming were worked out from the DNA. Of around 120,000 clones in the sample, roughly four fifths were seen once. Trimming took off 0 bases at V and 13 bases at J, with 9 bases between the two ends. CDR1 MNHNY and CDR2 SVGAGI come from the germline V gene (reference sequence). The CDR3 extends over 12 amino acids. This chain connects TRBV6-6 to TRBJ1-4, with D tentatively TRBD1 (5 bases). The receptor was isolated from a man aged 40-50 years with active or convalescent COVID-19. The sequencing sample was made of peripheral blood. CDR3 nucleotides: TGTGCCAGCAGTTACTCAGGGGATGTACTGTTTTTT. Translated: CASSYSGDVLFF.